The 16 T cell receptor beta chains below all came from one sample that was sequenced in a study of T cells in Graves' hyperthyroidism and ophthalmopathy. What was amplified from RNA transcripts were TCR beta CDR3 regions. Primed by the HTBI set, a first-round RT-PCR was run on the TCR CDR3. Via MiXCR, TCRdb re-called the multiplex PCR reads, giving one row per CDR3 protein. The sample shows fewer than 650,000 distinct CDR3 sequences, approximately 15% of them seen only once. Sequenced input: blood. The receptors here all came from a woman between 25 and 40 years old with Graves' hyperthyroidism that later progressed to Graves' ophthalmopathy.

The sample holds many counts of this clonotype. The chain links TRBV11-2 to TRBJ2-7, with no clear D. The CDR3 has 14 amino acids. Germline CDR1 reads SGHAT; CDR2 reads FQNNGV. V was pared by 1 base and J by 5 bases, with 12 bases between. CDR3 amino acids: CASSLGADIDEQYF. Written as DNA, the CDR3 is TGTGCCAGCAGCTTAGGAGCCGACATAGACGAGCAGTACTTC.

Only a few counts were recorded for this clonotype. This sequence joins TRBV28 and TRBJ2-3; D might be TRBD2 (6 bases). The V gene lost 8 bases and the J gene lost 2 bases, with 14 bases spanning the gap. This CDR3 region has 14 residues. The germline V gene encodes CDR1 MDHEN and CDR2 SYDVKM. DNA of the CDR3: TGTGCCAGCCGCCAGGGACTGCACACAGATACGCAGTATTTT. It is translated as CASRQGLHTDTQYF.

This clonotype was detected many times. The genes are TRBV27 and TRBJ2-3, with D possibly TRBD2 on 6 matching bases. V was trimmed by 4 bases and J by 3 bases, leaving 14 bases between them. This CDR3 has 15 residues. Germline assignment: CDR1 MNHEY and CDR2 SMNVEV (reference sequence). In nucleotides, the CDR3 is TGTGCCAGCAGTTCCGGCGTTAGCGGTACAGATACGCAGTATTTT. This codes for CASSSGVSGTDTQYF.

This clonotype was found once. This could be a read error, since a much larger clone is one nucleotide away. The rearrangement links TRBV6-1 to TRBJ2-1, with 9 positions matching TRBD1. CDR1 is MNHNS, CDR2 SASEGT, per germline. The CDR3 has 14 residues. V was clipped by 5 bases and J by 10 bases; unmatched bases: 9. This CDR3 reads CASSPGTGLDEQFF. Here the CDR3 DNA reads TGTGCCAGCAGTCCCGGGACAGGGCTCGACGAGCAGTTCTTC.

This clonotype was seen at least ten times. This chain links TRBV6-1 with TRBJ2-5, with TRBD1 matching 9 bases. Germline V gene data show CDR1 as MNHNS and CDR2 as SASEGT. The V gene end was trimmed by 10 bases and the J gene end by 5 bases; junction bases not matched to a gene: 5. This CDR3 comprises 12 residues. The DNA for the CDR3 is TGTGCCACCTCCGGGACAGGGGAGACCCAGTACTTC. This codes for CATSGTGETQYF.

This clonotype was seen at least ten times. The chain combines TRBV2 with TRBJ2-5; TRBD2 might be the D (6 bases). This CDR3 region has 15 residues. V was cut by 9 bases and J by 4 bases, with 21 bases left in between. Germline V gives CDR1 SNHLY, CDR2 FYNNEI. The CDR3 DNA reads as TGTGCCAGTACAGCGGACGGATGGAGGGGAGAGACCCAGTACTTC. Protein product: CASTADGWRGETQYF.

V usage is TRBV2 and J usage is TRBJ2-3; 13 bases are shared with TRBD2. J gave up 7 bases and V 11 bases, and 6 bases lay outside the gene matches. Germline CDR1 reads SNHLY; CDR2 reads FYNNEI. The CDR3 is made up of 13 amino acids. The CDR3 coding sequence is TGTGCCGCCGGGACTAGCGGGAAATATACGCAGTATTTT. Translated, it gives CAAGTSGKYTQYF.

This clonotype was detected ten times or more. The chain joins TRBV27 to TRBJ1-2; D ambiguous. Germline CDR1 and CDR2: MNHEY and SMNVEV (reference sequence). V lost 8 bases and J 8 bases, leaving 12 bases between the germline ends. This CDR3 has 11 residues. DNA for the CDR3: TGTGCCAGCGGGAAAGGGAGGGGCTACACCTTC. It encodes CASGKGRGYTF.

At least ten counts were recorded for this clonotype. CDR3 coding DNA: TGTGCCAGCAGTAAACGGACTAGCGCCTTGGGGGAGACCCAGTACTTC. Protein: CASSKRTSALGETQYF. This chain uses TRBV6-1 with TRBJ2-5; 9 bases map to TRBD2. V shed 5 bases, J shed 5 bases, and the junction held 12 bases outside the gene matches. The CDR3 sequence is 16 residues long. From germline, CDR1 is MNHNS and CDR2 SASEGT.

To note about this clonotype: This sequence may be a read error, since a much larger clone differs from it by one base. This rearrangement joins TRBV12-3 or TRBV12-4 to TRBJ2-7, with D possibly being TRBD1 or TRBD2 (5 bases each). Trimming took off 6 bases at V and 4 bases at J, with 22 bases between the two ends. The CDR3 loop spans 16 amino acids. CDR3 nucleotides: TGTGCCAGCAGCTTGGGGGAAGTCGGGACGGATTACGAGCAGTACTTC. Its translation is CASSLGEVGTDYEQYF.

This clonotype was picked up a small number of times. The V call is TRBV15, the J call TRBJ1-5; D possibly corresponds to TRBD1 (6 bases). The CDR3 consists of 16 residues. V shed 4 bases and J shed 0 bases, with 13 bases lying between them. Germline values: CDR1 LNHNV, CDR2 YYDKDF (reference sequence). The CDR3 reads CATSTFNRASNQPQHF. The CDR3 DNA reads as TGTGCCACCAGCACCTTTAACAGGGCTAGCAATCAGCCCCAGCATTTT.

This sequence joins TRBV3-1 and TRBJ1-1, with a weak D call TRBD1 (5 bases). Trimming shortened V by 1 base and J by 1 base, and 7 bases separated the two germline ends. This CDR3 has 14 residues. CDR1 is LGHDT and CDR2 is YNNKEL in the germline V gene (reference sequence). This CDR3 reads CASSQAGRNTEAFF. DNA of the CDR3: TGTGCCAGCAGCCAAGCAGGGAGGAACACTGAAGCTTTCTTT.

Ten or more counts support this clonotype. The V gene is TRBV30, the J gene TRBJ2-5; D is ambiguous. V was shortened by 4 bases and J by 4 bases, with 16 bases between the two germline ends. The CDR3 is 14 residues long. Germline V gene data show CDR1 as GTSNPN and CDR2 as SVGIG (reference sequence). CDR3 sequence: CAWKKDRALETQYF. The CDR3 nucleotides are TGTGCCTGGAAAAAGGACCGAGCACTAGAGACCCAGTACTTC.

This chain connects TRBV20-1 to TRBJ2-1; D possibly matches TRBD1 or TRBD2 (5 bases each). CDR3 size: 15 residues. Trimming stripped 7 bases from V and 0 bases from J, with 16 bases between. In germline, CDR1 is DFQATT, CDR2 SNEGSKA (reference sequence). The CDR3 bases are TGCAGTGTCAGCAGGTGGGGGAGCTCCTACAATGAGCAGTTCTTC. Its translation is CSVSRWGSSYNEQFF.

The chain combines TRBV3-1 with TRBJ2-6, with D possibly TRBD2 on 5 matching bases. Per germline, CDR1 LGHDT and CDR2 YNNKEL (reference sequence). This CDR3 is 19 amino acids long. V gave up 0 bases and J gave up 0 bases, with 15 bases separating them. The CDR3 DNA follows: TGTGCCAGCAGCCAAGAAAGTGCGGTAGAGGGCTCTGGGGCCAACGTCCTGACTTTC. Protein sequence: CASSQESAVEGSGANVLTF.

This clonotype showed up many times. V and J are TRBV30 and TRBJ1-2; D unclear. The CDR3 contains 12 residues. Trimming cost V 5 bases and J 2 bases, with 9 bases left between them. Germline CDR1 and CDR2: GTSNPN and SVGIG (reference sequence). The CDR3 here is CAWARLNYGYTF. As DNA, the CDR3 is TGTGCCTGGGCGAGACTCAACTATGGCTACACCTTC. Variable domain in full (rest from reference TRBV30 and TRBJ1-2): SQTIHQWPATLVQPVGSPLSLECTVEGTSNPNLYWYRQAAGRGLQLLFYSVGIGQISSEVPQNLSASRPQDRQFILSSKKLLLSDSGFYLCAWARLNYGYTFGSGTRLTVV.